This entry lists 21 T cell receptor beta chains sequenced from one sample in a study of blood T cell repertoires in COVID-19. Method: immunoSEQ multiplex PCR; TCRdb's copy keeps in-frame clones and lacks some. The sample lists around 140,000 clones, 85% to 90% occurring once. The sample consisted of peripheral blood. The receptor source for this set is a woman in her sixties or seventies with acute or convalescent COVID-19.

This clone was seen only a few times. The V gene is TRBV5-1, the J gene TRBJ1-5, with 7 bases fitting TRBD1. CDR1 is SGHRS and CDR2 is YFSETQ in the germline V gene. The length of the CDR3 is 13 residues. Trimming at V came to 0 bases and at J to 9 bases, leaving 3 bases not matched to a gene. The CDR3 DNA follows: TGCGCCAGCAGCTTGGAAGGGGACAGGCCCCAGCATTTT. It translates to CASSLEGDRPQHF.

The chain combines TRBV9 with TRBJ1-5, with 8 bases matching TRBD1. Germline V gives CDR1 SGDLS, CDR2 YYNGEE. The CDR3 totals 14 residues. V shed 6 bases and J 3 bases; nucleotides not matched to a gene: 5. The CDR3, as DNA: TGTGCCAGCAACAGGGGGGGTCCCAATCAGCCCCAGCATTTT. It translates to CASNRGGPNQPQHF. The full variable domain, its missing parts supplied by reference TRBV9 and TRBJ1-5, is DSGVTQTPKHLITATGQRVTLRCSPRSGDLSVYWYQQSLDQGLQFLIQYYNGEERAKGNILERFSAQQFPDLHSELNLSSLELGDSALYFCASNRGGPNQPQHFGDGTRLSIL.

The J gene is TRBJ2-3, the V gene TRBV10-1; TRBD2 aligns across 13 bases. Trimming cost V 6 bases and J 4 bases; bases outside gene matches: 10. The V gene's germline CDR1 is WNHNN and CDR2 SYGVQD (reference sequence). The length of the CDR3 is 17 residues. CDR3 nucleotides: TGCGCCAGCAGCGGCCCGGGGACTAGCGGGGATCCAGATACGCAGTATTTT. It translates to CASSGPGTSGDPDTQYF.

This chain joins TRBV5-1 and TRBJ1-1; D not certain. Germline CDR1 SGHRS, CDR2 YFSETQ. The CDR3 length is 13 residues. Trimming pared 2 bases from V and 1 base from J, leaving 6 bases between. The DNA of the CDR3 is TGCGCCAGCAGCTTCAGTTGGAACACTGAAGCTTTCTTT. Translation gives CASSFSWNTEAFF.

The rearrangement uses TRBV30 and TRBJ1-2; 9 bases are shared with TRBD1. The V segment lost 2 bases and the J segment 8 bases; nucleotides outside the gene matches: 9. Per the germline V gene, CDR1 is GTSNPN and CDR2 is SVGIG (reference sequence). The CDR3 has 14 amino acids. The CDR3 DNA is TGTGCCTGGAGTTCCGGGACAGGGTCATTAGGCTACACCTTC. Translation gives CAWSSGTGSLGYTF. Variable domain in full (rest from reference TRBV30 and TRBJ1-2): SQTIHQWPATLVQPVGSPLSLECTVEGTSNPNLYWYRQAAGRGLQLLFYSVGIGQISSEVPQNLSASRPQDRQFILSSKKLLLSDSGFYLCAWSSGTGSLGYTFGSGTRLTVV.

The chain recombines TRBV7-9 with TRBJ1-1; a weak D match, TRBD1 (5 bases). Germline CDR1 and CDR2: SEHNR and FQNEAQ (reference sequence). This CDR3 comprises 13 residues. V was cut by 7 bases and J by 2 bases, with 11 bases left in between. The CDR3 loop reads CASNVQDNTEAFF. CDR3 nucleotide sequence: TGTGCCAGCAACGTACAGGATAACACTGAAGCTTTCTTT.

The chain combines TRBV14 with TRBJ2-1, with 10 bases aligning to TRBD2. The CDR3 has 19 residues. Germline CDR1 is SGHDN and CDR2 is FVKESK. Trimming at V came to 4 bases and at J to 3 bases, leaving 15 bases not matched to a gene. The CDR3 DNA sequence: TGTGCCAGCAGCCTACTTGAAGGCCAGCGGGGGGGAATCTACAATGAGCAGTTCTTC. Residues: CASSLLEGQRGGIYNEQFF.

This rearrangement joins TRBV5-1 to TRBJ2-3; maybe TRBD2 (5 bases). The CDR3 spans 16 residues. The germline V gene has CDR1 SGHRS and CDR2 YFSETQ. V shed 4 bases and J shed 3 bases, with 18 bases lying between them. CDR3 sequence (DNA): TGCGCCAGCAGCCCGATTGGAGGACTCGGAACAGATACGCAGTATTTT. Protein: CASSPIGGLGTDTQYF.

This clone was observed once. The genes are TRBV5-1 and TRBJ1-2; 12 nucleotides line up with TRBD1. Germline V gene data show CDR1 as SGHRS and CDR2 as YFSETQ. CDR3 length: 17 amino acids. The J segment lost 4 bases and the V segment lost 4 bases, leaving 11 bases of the junction unmatched. The CDR3 protein is CASSPGQGAKSSYGYTF. The CDR3 DNA sequence: TGCGCCAGCAGCCCGGGACAGGGGGCGAAGAGTAGCTATGGCTACACCTTC.

The rearrangement links TRBV5-4 to TRBJ2-1; D perhaps matches TRBD1 (7 bases). Between the trimmed V and J ends, which lost 6 bases and 5 bases, there was a span of 21 bases. Germline loops: CDR1 SGHNT, CDR2 YYREEE (reference sequence). The length of the CDR3 is 16 residues. Here the CDR3 reads CASTPRGGRGDNEQFF. In DNA form, the CDR3 reads TGTGCCAGCACACCCCGGGGTGGCAGGGGGGACAATGAGCAGTTCTTC.

This clone was detected once. V is TRBV5-1 and J is TRBJ2-2; D gene unclear. V was cut by 1 base and J by 8 bases, with 6 bases left in between. CDR3 length: 12 amino acids. CDR1 is SGHRS and CDR2 is YFSETQ in the germline V gene. The CDR3 DNA is TGCGCCAGCAGCTTGTTCAGGGGGGAGCTGTTTTTT. It is translated as CASSLFRGELFF.

The rearrangement joins TRBV6-6 to TRBJ2-1; 9 bases are shared with TRBD1. There are 16 residues in the CDR3. The ends lost 7 bases at V and 1 base at J; junction bases unmatched: 8. Germline values: CDR1 MNHNY, CDR2 SVGAGI (reference sequence). This chain's CDR3 is CASTGTGKVSYNEQFF. For the CDR3, the DNA is TGTGCCAGCACCGGGACAGGGAAAGTATCCTACAATGAGCAGTTCTTC.

The V and J genes are TRBV7-2 and TRBJ1-2; D may be TRBD1 (5 bases). Deletions cut 1 base from V and 7 bases from J, with 13 bases between. The CDR3 contains 14 residues. Germline V gene sequence: CDR1 SGHTA, CDR2 FQGNSA. The DNA for the CDR3 is TGTGCCAGCAGCTTAGGGGCAGGGCTGGGTGGCTACACCTTC. Residues: CASSLGAGLGGYTF.

This rearrangement joins TRBV7-8 to TRBJ2-3, with 12 bases aligning to TRBD2. Germline lookup yields CDR1 SGHVS and CDR2 FQNEAQ. The CDR3 runs 16 residues. V gave up 6 bases and J gave up 4 bases; unmatched junction bases: 8. The CDR3 coding sequence is TGTGCCAGCAGAAACCTAGCGGGGGGGGCCCCAGATACGCAGTATTTT. Protein: CASRNLAGGAPDTQYF.

The rearrangement uses TRBV5-1 and TRBJ2-5, with D possibly being TRBD2 (7 bases). This CDR3 contains 16 residues. Trimming took off 4 bases at V and 1 base at J, with 17 bases between the two ends. Looked up from germline, CDR1 is SGHRS and CDR2 is YFSETQ. The CDR3 region is CASSAGGRRFQETQYF. CDR3 nucleotides: TGCGCCAGCAGCGCCGGGGGGCGACGATTCCAAGAGACCCAGTACTTC.

The chain has TRBV4-3 and TRBJ2-1, with TRBD2 matching over 7 bases. CDR3 length: 19 residues. V lost 0 bases and J lost 0; bases outside the gene matches: 11. Looked up from germline, CDR1 is LGHNA and CDR2 is YSLEER. Here the CDR3 reads CASSQERVGRGRSYNEQFF. Written as DNA, the CDR3 is TGCGCCAGCAGCCAAGAGAGGGTGGGGAGGGGCCGCTCCTACAATGAGCAGTTCTTC.

V is TRBV9 and J is TRBJ2-3; 8 bases are shared with TRBD2. CDR1 is SGDLS and CDR2 is YYNGEE in the germline V gene. Germline trimming cut 2 bases from V and 0 bases from J; bases unmatched to any gene: 2. This CDR3 has 15 amino acids. CDR3 protein: CASSVQRGSTDTQYF. In DNA, the CDR3 is TGTGCCAGCAGCGTCCAGCGGGGGAGCACAGATACGCAGTATTTT.

This clone was picked up a small number of times. Within the sample, other DNA sequences also encode this same CDR3. The V gene is TRBV5-1, the J gene TRBJ2-3; D might be TRBD2 (6 bases). Germline CDR1 is SGHRS and CDR2 is YFSETQ. V was clipped by 0 bases and J by 4 bases, with 15 bases between them. This CDR3 contains 16 residues. CDR3 nucleotides: TGCGCCAGCAGCTTGGGCGGGACCCACGGTGCAGATACGCAGTATTTT. This sequence encodes CASSLGGTHGADTQYF.

The chain combines TRBV7-8 with TRBJ2-7; D is undetermined. The germline V gene has CDR1 SGHVS and CDR2 FQNEAQ. V was pared by 4 bases and J by 1 base, with 5 bases between. The CDR3 runs 12 residues. This CDR3 is CASSSRSYEQYF. The CDR3 nucleotides read TGTGCCAGCAGCTCCCGGTCCTACGAGCAGTACTTC.

This clone appeared a few times. The chain uses TRBV7-9 and TRBJ1-1; D is ambiguous. Trimming cost V 5 bases and J 7 bases, with 17 bases left between them. This CDR3 comprises 14 residues. From germline, CDR1 is SEHNR and CDR2 FQNEAQ (reference sequence). CDR3 amino acids: CASSPKTDSNEAFF. DNA for the CDR3: TGTGCCAGCAGCCCAAAAACCGACTCGAATGAAGCTTTCTTT.

This rearrangement joins TRBV9 to TRBJ2-2; 8 nucleotides match TRBD2. Trimming removed 0 bases from V and 1 base from J; junction bases left unmatched: 5. The CDR3 consists of 17 residues. The germline V gene has CDR1 SGDLS and CDR2 YYNGEE. CDR3 nucleotides: TGTGCCAGCAGCGTAGTTTCGCTAGCGGGGAACACCGGGGAGCTGTTTTTT. Its translation is CASSVVSLAGNTGELFF.